The rows below give T cell receptor beta chains drawn from one sample of a study of blood T cell repertoires in COVID-19. Clones were read by immunoSEQ multiplex PCR, and TCRdb kept only the in-frame ones, dropping some. The data show around 380,000 clones, around 84% seen once. The source material was peripheral blood. The source of these receptors is a human donor with acute or convalescent COVID-19. The donor label of this sample is uncertain. CDR3s include the opening cysteine and the closing phenylalanine or tryptophan. A D gene is named only where the DNA matches it firmly. A clone size is listed for some rows: how often the clone was seen (once, few, many), or a class if it is expanded.

V gene	D gene	J gene	CDR3 length	clone size	CDR3 protein	CDR3 DNA
TRBV30	-	TRBJ2-7	13	-	CAWSNQWPYEQYF	TGTGCCTGGAGTAACCAGTGGCCCTACGAGCAGTACTTC
TRBV6-5	-	TRBJ1-4	13	-	CASRQGGYEKLFF	TGTGCCAGCAGGCAAGGAGGGTATGAAAAACTGTTTTTT
TRBV27	-	TRBJ2-1	16	-	CASSLRDSSSYNEQFF	TGTGCCAGCAGTTTGCGGGACAGCAGCTCCTACAATGAGCAGTTCTTC
TRBV4-2	TRBD1	TRBJ1-2	16	few	CASSQGQGPGVYGYTF	TGTGCCAGCAGCCAAGGACAGGGGCCGGGGGTCTATGGCTACACCTTC
TRBV12-3/TRBV12-4	TRBD1	TRBJ1-2	13	-	CASSKQGVLGYTF	TGTGCCAGCAGCAAACAGGGGGTGCTTGGCTACACCTTC
TRBV7-9	-	TRBJ1-1	19	few	CASSLVGGGTGKENTEAFF	TGTGCCAGCAGCTTAGTAGGGGGGGGTACAGGGAAGGAGAACACTGAAGCTTTCTTT
TRBV6-5	-	TRBJ1-3	15	-	CASMGTGYSGNTIYF	TGTGCCAGCATGGGAACAGGATACTCTGGAAACACCATATATTTT
TRBV4-2	-	TRBJ1-3	16	-	CASSPIRGSSGNTIYF	TGTGCCAGCAGCCCCATAAGGGGGAGCTCTGGAAACACCATATATTTT
TRBV11-2	TRBD2	TRBJ2-5	15	-	CASSPRTSFKETQYF	TGTGCCAGCAGCCCCAGGACTAGTTTTAAAGAGACCCAGTACTTC
TRBV4-1	TRBD1	TRBJ1-1	19	-	CASSQSFLRQGALGTEAFF	TGCGCCAGCAGCCAAAGCTTCCTTAGACAGGGGGCACTAGGCACTGAAGCTTTCTTT